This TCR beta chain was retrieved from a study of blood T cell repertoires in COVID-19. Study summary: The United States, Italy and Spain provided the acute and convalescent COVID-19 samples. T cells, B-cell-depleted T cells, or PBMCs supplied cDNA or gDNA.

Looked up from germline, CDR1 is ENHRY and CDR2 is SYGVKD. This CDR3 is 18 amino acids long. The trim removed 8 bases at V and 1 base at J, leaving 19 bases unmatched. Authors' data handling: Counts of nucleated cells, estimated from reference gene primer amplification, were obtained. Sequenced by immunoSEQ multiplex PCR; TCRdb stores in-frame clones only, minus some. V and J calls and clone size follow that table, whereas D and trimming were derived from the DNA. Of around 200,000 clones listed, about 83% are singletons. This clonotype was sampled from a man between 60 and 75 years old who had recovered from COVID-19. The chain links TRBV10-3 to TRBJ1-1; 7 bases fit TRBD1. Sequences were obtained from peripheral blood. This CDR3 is CAIRDSFILESGNTEAFF. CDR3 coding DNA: TGTGCCATCCGGGACAGCTTTATATTAGAATCCGGGAACACTGAAGCTTTCTTT.